This T cell receptor beta chain is drawn from a study of beta chain features in type 1 diabetes. General study results and limits: Compared with healthy donors, patients appeared to share more similar naive, central memory and regulatory TCRB repertoires. There was a moderate but significant shortening of TCRB CDR3s in all four CD4+ subsets of Type 1 diabetes patients. PCR might show a preference for shorter templates, equally across patients and controls.

CD4+ cells of the naive, central memory, regulatory and stem cell-like memory types were sorted via CD45RO/CCR7/CD25/CD127/CD95/CD27. Investigators reverse transcribed all isolated RNA, so they sequenced expressed TCRB transcripts. The read count averaged roughly 4 million across naive, central memory and regulatory T cell samples. Profiled with immunoSEQ multiplex PCR; TCRdb holds only in-frame clones, not every one. The sample has about 340,000 clones, 13% seen once. V shed 3 bases, J shed 2 bases, and the junction held 2 bases outside the gene matches. CDR3 length: 14 amino acids. Germline-derived CDR1 and CDR2 are SQVTM and ANQGSEA. The table lists this clone with a few counts. Its cognate antigen is unknown.

The sample taken for sequencing was naive CD4+ T cells from blood. V gene TRBV29-1 combines with J gene TRBJ2-5; 11 bases match TRBD2. This receptor was taken from a woman aged 18-29 years with type 1 diabetes. This CDR3 is CSVDGTSGQETQYF. In DNA form, the CDR3 reads TGCAGCGTTGATGGGACTAGCGGTCAAGAGACCCAGTACTTC.